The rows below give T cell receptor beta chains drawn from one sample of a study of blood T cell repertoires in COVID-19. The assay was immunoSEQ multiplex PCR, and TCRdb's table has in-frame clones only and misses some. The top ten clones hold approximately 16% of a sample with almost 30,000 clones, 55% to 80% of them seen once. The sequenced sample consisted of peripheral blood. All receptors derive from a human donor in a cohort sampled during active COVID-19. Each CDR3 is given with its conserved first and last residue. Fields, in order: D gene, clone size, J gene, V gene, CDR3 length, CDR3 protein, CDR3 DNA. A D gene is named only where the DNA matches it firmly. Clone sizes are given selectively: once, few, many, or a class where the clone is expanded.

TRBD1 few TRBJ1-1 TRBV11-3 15 CASSRTGGWNTEAFF TGTGCCAGCTCACGGACAGGGGGCTGGAACACTGAAGCTTTCTTT
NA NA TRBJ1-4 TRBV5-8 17 CASSLGGGAVGGEKLFF TGTGCCAGCAGCTTGGGTGGAGGAGCAGTCGGCGGCGAAAAACTGTTTTTT
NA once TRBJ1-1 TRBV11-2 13 CASSLSGNTEAFF TGTGCCAGCAGCTTATCAGGGAACACTGAAGCTTTCTTT
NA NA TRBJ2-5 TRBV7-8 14 CASNRGGNQETQYF TGTGCCAGCAACCGCGGCGGCAACCAAGAGACCCAGTACTTC
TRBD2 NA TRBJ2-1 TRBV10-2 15 CASSEPGLAVDEQFF TGCGCCAGCAGTGAACCGGGACTAGCGGTGGATGAGCAGTTCTTC
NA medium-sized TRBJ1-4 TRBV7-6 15 CASTPRAAPNEKLFF TGTGCCAGCACTCCGCGGGCAGCGCCTAATGAAAAACTGTTTTTT
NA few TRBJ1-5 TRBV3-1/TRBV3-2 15 CASSHAGQGNQPQHF TGTGCCAGCAGCCACGCCGGGCAGGGGAATCAGCCCCAGCATTTT
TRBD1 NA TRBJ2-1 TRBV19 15 CASSTDGHRGDEQFF TGTGCCAGTAGTACCGACGGGCACAGGGGCGATGAGCAGTTCTTC
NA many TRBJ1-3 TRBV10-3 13 CAIRESSGNTIYF TGTGCCATCCGGGAAAGCTCTGGAAACACCATATATTTT
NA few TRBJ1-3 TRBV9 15 CASSVATGPGNTIYF TGTGCCAGCAGCGTAGCTACAGGGCCTGGAAACACCATATATTTT
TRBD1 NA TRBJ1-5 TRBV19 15 CASSSIVQGVQPQHF TGTGCCAGTAGTTCGATCGTTCAGGGGGTACAGCCCCAGCATTTT
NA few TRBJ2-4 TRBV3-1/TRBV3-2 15 CASSPALRDKNIQYF TGTGCCAGTAGCCCAGCCCTACGGGACAAAAACATTCAGTACTTC
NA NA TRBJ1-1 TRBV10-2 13 CASSVQMNTEAFF TGCGCCAGCAGTGTACAAATGAACACTGAAGCTTTCTTT
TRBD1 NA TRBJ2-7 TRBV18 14 CASSPDRGEAEQYF TGTGCCAGCTCACCAGACAGGGGGGAGGCCGAGCAGTACTTC
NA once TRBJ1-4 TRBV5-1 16 CASSLAGHRTNEKLFF TGCGCCAGCAGCTTGGCGGGACATCGAACTAATGAAAAACTGTTTTTT
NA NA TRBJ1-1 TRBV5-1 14 CASSLVGGRTEAFF TGCGCCAGCAGCTTGGTTGGGGGGAGGACTGAAGCTTTCTTT
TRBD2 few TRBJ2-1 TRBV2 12 CASGMGLAGEFF TGTGCCAGCGGAATGGGACTAGCGGGGGAGTTCTTC
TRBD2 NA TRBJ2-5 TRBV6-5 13 CASSGGSGETQYF TGTGCCAGCTCGGGCGGGAGTGGAGAGACCCAGTACTTC
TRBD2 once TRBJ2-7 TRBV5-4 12 CASGRDSYEQYF TGTGCCAGCGGGAGGGACTCCTACGAGCAGTACTTC
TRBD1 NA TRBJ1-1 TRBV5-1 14 CASSRDSRNTEAFF TGCGCCAGCAGCCGGGACAGCCGGAACACTGAAGCTTTCTTT
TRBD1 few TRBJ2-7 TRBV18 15 CASSPESGGSYEQYF TGTGCCAGCTCACCAGAGTCAGGGGGCTCCTACGAGCAGTACTTC
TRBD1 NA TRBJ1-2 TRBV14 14 CASSSRTGYYGYTF TGTGCCAGCAGCTCCCGGACAGGGTACTATGGCTACACCTTC